This TCR beta chain was captured in a study of T cell changes during pregnancy in multiple sclerosis (dated by TCRdb to about 2019). Broadly, across the study: The study looked at changes in the T cell repertoire across pregnancy in women with multiple sclerosis.

The receptor library was made with the immunoSEQ multiplex PCR assay. Here the immuneACCESS table is served through TCRdb, limited to in-frame sequences with V and J called. Missing clones are a known gap in these copies; in checked studies unresolved V genes cover under half, and the rest lacks a known reason. Present in this sample are around 20,000 clones, 85% to 90% of which were seen just once. The ten largest clones take up about 1.3% of the sample. This clone was seen a few times. This receptor's antigen is unknown. No base quality values were provided; no much bigger clone lies one nucleotide off. CDR1 and CDR2, per the germline V gene, are SNHLY and FYNNEI. Its CDR3 holds 16 amino acids, cysteine through phenylalanine. Just CDR3 DNA is preserved here, 48 bases in frame from base 1. V and J lose 0 bases and 1 base, and a span of 12 bases separates them.

The sequence was obtained from a female donor in good health, enrolled as a control in a pregnancy study. The rearranged chain carries TRBV2 and TRBJ1-1; the D gene cannot be named for sure. Sample: CD4+ T cells from peripheral blood mononuclear cells, taken in the first trimester of pregnancy. The base sequence is TGTGCCAGCAGTGAAGCGCTTTGGGCGGGGAACACTGAAGCTTTCTTT. Protein translation: CASSEALWAGNTEAFF.